Below, 16 T cell receptor beta chains from the same sample are listed, as sequenced in a study of neurological immune-mediated disorders. A single record per CDR3 protein comes from TCRdb applying MiXCR to the 5' RACE reads. This table holds 45,000 to 50,000 distinct CDR3 sequences, 4.5% found once. The sample comprised PBMCs. The receptors come from a woman aged 55 to 70 with multiple sclerosis.

This clonotype was counted at least ten times. J is TRBJ2-3 and V is TRBV20-1; D perhaps matches TRBD1 (7 bases). Germline values: CDR1 DFQATT, CDR2 SNEGSKA (reference sequence). This CDR3 spans 14 amino acids. V shed 5 bases and J shed 0 bases, with 12 bases lying between them. CDR3 region: CSAPTGTSTDTQYF. DNA for the CDR3: TGCAGTGCTCCGACAGGGACTAGCACAGATACGCAGTATTTT.

The sample holds a few counts of this clonotype. The V and J genes are TRBV28 and TRBJ2-7, with 9 bases fitting TRBD1. Trimming at V came to 5 bases and at J to 3 bases, leaving 8 bases not matched to a gene. Germline V lookup: CDR1 MDHEN, CDR2 SYDVKM. This CDR3 has 15 amino acids. The CDR3 bases are TGTGCCAGCAGTCCCCCGGGACAGGGAAACTACGAGCAGTACTTC. It yields the protein CASSPPGQGNYEQYF.

In its sample, this clonotype was seen many times. The chain employs TRBV12-3 or TRBV12-4 and TRBJ2-1, with 12 bases aligning to TRBD2. The CDR3 contains 15 residues. After removal of 0 bases from V and 7 bases from J, the junction contained 1 base not matched to a gene. Written as DNA, the CDR3 is TGTGCCAGCAGTTTAGCACTAGCGGGGGGTAATGAGCAGTTCTTC. This encodes CASSLALAGGNEQFF.

The table lists this clonotype with a few counts. A read error may account for a junction end that differs from germline. This chain links TRBV20-1 with TRBJ1-5, with 10 bases lining up with TRBD1. The CDR3 runs 14 residues. From germline, CDR1 is DFQATT and CDR2 SNEGSKA (reference sequence). CDR3 sequence reads: CSAKGGTGEQPQNF. CDR3 in DNA: TGCAGTGCCAAGGGTGGGACAGGGGAACAGCCCCAGAATTTT.

This clonotype was seen many times. V and J are TRBV12-3 or TRBV12-4 and TRBJ1-1; D is unclear. Trimming removed 5 bases at V and 7 bases at J, with 14 bases between. The CDR3 is made up of 13 amino acids. DNA for the CDR3: TGTGCCAGCAGTAAACGGCCATTGGATGAAGCTTTCTTT. Protein sequence: CASSKRPLDEAFF.

This clonotype was recorded at least ten times. This chain joins TRBV20-1 and TRBJ1-1; D possibly corresponds to TRBD1 (6 bases). The CDR3 covers 12 residues. V was shortened by 5 bases and J by 8 bases, with 15 bases between the two germline ends. The germline V gene has CDR1 DFQATT and CDR2 SNEGSKA (reference sequence). CDR3 loop: CSASPSGEEAFF. The CDR3 region has the DNA TGCAGTGCTTCTCCCTCAGGGGAAGAAGCTTTCTTT.

This clonotype was counted ten times or more. The V and J genes are TRBV20-1 and TRBJ1-5; the match to TRBD1 covers 7 bases. CDR3 length equals 15 residues. From germline, CDR1 is DFQATT and CDR2 SNEGSKA (reference sequence). V trimming: 5 bases; J trimming: 8 bases; junction bases outside the gene matches: 15. The CDR3 loop is CSAWTGTAPREPQHF. The DNA of the CDR3 is TGCAGTGCTTGGACCGGGACAGCCCCGCGTGAGCCCCAGCATTTT.

The CDR3 region has the DNA TGTGCCAGCGGACGACAGGGGGTAGACACTCACCAAGAGACCCAGTACTTC. Encoded protein: CASGRQGVDTHQETQYF. The rearrangement joins TRBV6-5 to TRBJ2-5, with 9 bases matching TRBD1. Looked up from germline, CDR1 is MNHEY and CDR2 is SVGAGI. The CDR3 has 17 residues. Trimming took 8 bases from V and 0 from J; bases not matched to a gene: 13.

This clonotype was seen a few times. V is TRBV6-5 and J is TRBJ2-2; perhaps D is TRBD1 or TRBD2 (5 bases each). Per the germline V gene, CDR1 is MNHEY and CDR2 is SVGAGI. The V end was cut by 4 bases, the J end by 5 bases, with 14 bases between. The CDR3 extends over 15 amino acids. CDR3 DNA sequence: TGTGCCAGCAGTTTGGGGGTAGTCGGGACCGGGGAGCTGTTTTTT. Translation gives CASSLGVVGTGELFF.

This clonotype was counted many times. V usage is TRBV6-2 or TRBV6-3 and J usage is TRBJ2-3; tentative D call: TRBD2 (5 bases). From germline, CDR1 is MNHEY and CDR2 SVGEGT. The CDR3 runs to 13 residues. The germline V and J ends were trimmed by 0 bases and 6 bases, with 7 bases remaining between them. Here the CDR3 DNA reads TGTGCCAGCAGTTACTCGGAGGCCGATACGCAGTATTTT. Translated: CASSYSEADTQYF.

This clonotype was observed a few times. The chain is built from TRBV12-3 or TRBV12-4 and TRBJ2-1; 9 bases are shared with TRBD2. J gave up 10 bases and V 2 bases, and 6 bases lay outside the gene matches. CDR3 length: 14 amino acids. CDR3 region: CASSLLAGAREQFF. The CDR3 coding sequence is TGTGCCAGCAGTTTATTAGCGGGAGCTAGGGAGCAGTTCTTC.

This clonotype came up many times. The chain employs TRBV4-1 and TRBJ1-5, with TRBD1 matching over 7 bases. The CDR3 is 15 amino acids. J was trimmed by 3 bases and V by 1 base; bases with no gene match: 3. Germline lookup yields CDR1 MGHRA and CDR2 YSYEKL. CDR3 sequence reads: CASSQGDRNNQPQHF. The CDR3, as DNA: TGCGCCAGCAGCCAAGGGGACAGAAACAATCAGCCCCAGCATTTT.

This clonotype was counted a few times. The gene calls are TRBV12-3 or TRBV12-4 and TRBJ2-7; 7 bases line up with TRBD1. This CDR3 has 14 amino acids. J was trimmed by 5 bases and V by 6 bases; bases with no gene match: 10. CDR3 coding DNA: TGTGCCAGCAGCTATAGACAGGGTGTCCACGAGCAGTACTTC. This encodes CASSYRQGVHEQYF.

This clonotype was seen many times. This sequence joins TRBV6-2 or TRBV6-3 and TRBJ1-4, with D possibly matching TRBD1 (5 bases). Trimming removed 8 bases at V and 3 bases at J, with 13 bases between. This CDR3 is 14 amino acids long. From germline, CDR1 is MNHEY and CDR2 SVGEGT. The CDR3 DNA follows: TGTGCCAGCGGACAAAACATCCCTAATGAAAAACTGTTTTTT. It specifies CASGQNIPNEKLFF.

This clonotype occurred many times. The gene calls are TRBV7-2 and TRBJ1-2; D remains ambiguous. This CDR3 is 13 amino acids long. Germline V gene sequence: CDR1 SGHTA, CDR2 FQGNSA. V gave up 3 bases and J gave up 4 bases, with 9 bases separating them. The CDR3 protein is CASSLMQIYGYTF. In DNA, the CDR3 is TGTGCCAGCAGCTTGATGCAGATCTATGGCTACACCTTC.

This clonotype was picked up many times. The J gene is TRBJ2-1, the V gene TRBV7-2; tentative D call: TRBD2 (5 bases). V was pared by 1 base and J by 6 bases, with 7 bases between. The CDR3 length is 13 residues. Per germline, CDR1 SGHTA and CDR2 FQGNSA. The CDR3 region is CASSLVGGNEQFF. The CDR3 DNA reads as TGTGCCAGCAGCTTAGTTGGAGGCAATGAGCAGTTCTTC.